The 31 T cell receptor beta chains presented below share a single source sample, sequenced in a study of shared clonotypes between healthy human individuals. Naive CD8 cells comprised CD45RO-negative, CCR7-positively selected cells, excluding terminally differentiated effector memory CD45RA+ cells. Profiled with immunoSEQ multiplex PCR; TCRdb holds only in-frame clones, not every one. The sample has around 2,000,000 clones; more than 85% are singletons. The sample comprised naive CD8+ T cells from PBMCs. All receptors derive from a man between 18 and 35 years old in good health. Some clones in this sample may be carry-over from other donors' samples.

The sample holds one count of this clone. The CDR3 DNA is TGTGCCAGCAGCGTCGCGGGAGGACTCACCGGGGAGCTGTTTTTT. Protein: CASSVAGGLTGELFF. The rearrangement links TRBV9 to TRBJ2-2, with TRBD2 identical over 8 bases. V trimming: 2 bases; J trimming: 4 bases; junction bases outside the gene matches: 4. The CDR3 consists of 15 residues. Germline V gives CDR1 SGDLS, CDR2 YYNGEE.

The V call is TRBV18, the J call TRBJ2-1, with 7 bases matching TRBD2. This CDR3 comprises 19 residues. Germline V gives CDR1 KGHSH, CDR2 LQKENI. V was clipped by 2 bases and J by 12 bases; unmatched bases: 25. DNA of the CDR3: TGTGCCAGCTCACCATTGGTCGGCGAGATGGGACTACGCTTCCAGGGGCAGTTCTTC. It encodes CASSPLVGEMGLRFQGQFF.

This chain uses TRBV4-3 with TRBJ1-1; tentatively, D is TRBD1 (6 bases). Deletions cut 0 bases from V and 5 bases from J, with 10 bases between. CDR3 size: 14 residues. Germline V gene data show CDR1 as LGHNA and CDR2 as YSLEER. The CDR3 nucleotides are TGCGCCAGCAGCCAAGATGGGGGCGATACTGAAGCTTTCTTT. Translation gives CASSQDGGDTEAFF.

This chain joins TRBV11-2 and TRBJ2-5; 7 bases match TRBD2. This CDR3 spans 13 amino acids. From germline, CDR1 is SGHAT and CDR2 FQNNGV. Trimming took 5 bases from V and 9 from J; bases not matched to a gene: 9. The CDR3 protein is CASSPPAGEAQYF. CDR3 in DNA: TGTGCCAGCAGCCCACCCGCGGGGGAGGCCCAGTACTTC.

J is TRBJ1-4 and V is TRBV11-2, with 8 bases matching TRBD1. Trimming removed 5 bases from V and 5 bases from J; junction bases left unmatched: 13. The CDR3 is made up of 17 amino acids. Germline V gives CDR1 SGHAT, CDR2 FQNNGV. This CDR3 is CASSTGQGPYTNEKLFF. Written as DNA, the CDR3 is TGTGCCAGCAGCACTGGACAGGGCCCCTACACAAATGAAAAACTGTTTTTT.

The chain joins TRBV29-1 to TRBJ2-7; D gene ambiguous. Germline CDR1 reads SQVTM; CDR2 reads ANQGSEA. Between the trimmed V and J ends, which lost 4 bases and 1 base, there was a span of 8 bases. This CDR3 is built from 12 residues. CDR3 in amino acids: CSVGLSSYEQYF. The CDR3 coding sequence is TGCAGCGTTGGGCTAAGTTCCTACGAGCAGTACTTC.

In regard to this clone: This may be a read error: a much more frequent sequence differs by one nucleotide. In the same sample, other DNA sequences code for this CDR3. V and J are TRBV7-8 and TRBJ2-7; D remains ambiguous. V lost 1 base and J lost 3, with 4 bases in between. Germline V gene sequence: CDR1 SGHVS, CDR2 FQNEAQ. The CDR3 runs to 12 residues. CDR3 in amino acids: CASSLVSYEQYF. DNA for the CDR3: TGTGCCAGCAGCTTAGTCAGCTACGAGCAGTACTTC.

The rearrangement uses TRBV5-6 and TRBJ1-1; TRBD1 is a possible D gene (6 bases). The CDR3 loop spans 16 amino acids. Trimming shortened V by 0 bases and J by 1 base, and 13 bases separated the two germline ends. Germline assignment: CDR1 SGHDT and CDR2 YYEEEE. The CDR3: CASSLVSEGENTEAFF. The DNA of the CDR3 is TGTGCCAGCAGCTTGGTTTCTGAGGGGGAGAACACTGAAGCTTTCTTT.

V is TRBV6-5 and J is TRBJ2-7; D ambiguous. V lost 2 bases and J lost 3, with 8 bases in between. The CDR3 length is 13 residues. Per germline, CDR1 MNHEY and CDR2 SVGAGI. The CDR3 sequence is CASSYMGNYEQYF. The CDR3 region has the DNA TGTGCCAGCAGTTACATGGGGAACTACGAGCAGTACTTC.

This rearrangement joins TRBV11-2 to TRBJ2-3; 8 bases are shared with TRBD1. This CDR3 region has 18 residues. V shed 1 base, J shed 3 bases, and the junction held 12 bases outside the gene matches. Germline lookup yields CDR1 SGHAT and CDR2 FQNNGV. The CDR3 region is CASSLGLSGQGSTDTQYF. The CDR3 DNA reads as TGTGCCAGCAGCTTAGGGCTCAGCGGACAGGGTAGTACAGATACGCAGTATTTT. The complete variable domain, with remaining parts taken from reference TRBV11-2 and TRBJ2-3, reads EAGVAQSPRYKIIEKRQSVAFWCNPISGHATLYWYQQILGQGPKLLIQFQNNGVVDDSQLPKDRFSAERLKGVDSTLKIQPAKLEDSAVYLCASSLGLSGQGSTDTQYFGPGTRLTVL.

This clone occurred once. The V call is TRBV5-6, the J call TRBJ2-1, with TRBD1 identical over 7 bases. This CDR3 is built from 14 residues. Trimming removed 0 bases from V and 5 bases from J; junction bases left unmatched: 2. Germline V gene data show CDR1 as SGHDT and CDR2 as YYEEEE. CDR3 bases: TGTGCCAGCAGCTTGGGGACAGGCCACAATGAGCAGTTCTTC. Its protein product is CASSLGTGHNEQFF.

The chain joins TRBV11-1 to TRBJ2-1, with 12 bases that match TRBD1. Germline CDR1 and CDR2: SGHAT and FQDESV (reference sequence). Trimming removed 1 base from V and 4 bases from J; junction bases left unmatched: 8. The CDR3 loop spans 18 amino acids. CDR3 sequence reads: CASSLGGGQGALYNEQFF. Here the CDR3 DNA reads TGTGCCAGCAGCTTAGGCGGGGGACAGGGGGCTTTGTACAATGAGCAGTTCTTC. Supplemented by reference TRBV11-1 and TRBJ2-1, the full variable domain reads EAEVAQSPRYKITEKSQAVAFWCDPISGHATLYWYRQILGQGPELLVQFQDESVVDDSQLPKDRFSAERLKGVDSTLKIQPAELGDSAMYLCASSLGGGQGALYNEQFFGPGTRLTVL.

The chain employs TRBV6-1 and TRBJ2-1; 9 nucleotides agree with TRBD1. CDR3 length: 15 residues. CDR1 and CDR2 from the germline V gene are MNHNS and SASEGT. V was pared by 2 bases and J by 7 bases, with 6 bases of the junction left unmatched. The CDR3 nucleotides read TGTGCCAGCAGTGAACCCCGGGACAGGGAAAATGAGCAGTTCTTC. It translates to CASSEPRDRENEQFF.

V is TRBV28 and J is TRBJ1-2; D is unresolved. V was shortened by 2 bases and J by 3 bases, with 10 bases between the two germline ends. CDR1 is MDHEN, CDR2 SYDVKM, per germline. This CDR3 is built from 14 residues. In DNA, the CDR3 is TGTGCCAGCAGTTTAGAGGACGGACACTATGGCTACACCTTC. Protein product: CASSLEDGHYGYTF.

V gene TRBV12-1 combines with J gene TRBJ2-1; the table's D call, TRBD2, has no DNA check behind it. TRBV12-1 is listed as a pseudogene. This CDR3 has 22 amino acids. The CDR3 loop reads CASSTDCPLTSGSSPHGDEQFF. CDR3 nucleotide sequence: TGTGCCAGCAGCACCGACTGTCCCCTAACTAGCGGGAGCTCCCCCCACGGCGATGAGCAGTTCTTC.

This rearrangement joins TRBV19 to TRBJ1-5; D is possibly TRBD1 (5 bases). Per the germline V gene, CDR1 is LNHDA and CDR2 is SQIVND (reference sequence). The germline V and J ends were trimmed by 1 base and 0 bases, with 10 bases remaining between them. The CDR3 spans 16 residues. Here the CDR3 reads CASSIAQVYSNQPQHF. For the CDR3, the DNA is TGTGCCAGTAGTATAGCACAGGTTTATAGCAATCAGCCCCAGCATTTT.

The gene calls are TRBV29-1 and TRBJ1-1; D gene ambiguous. Looked up from germline, CDR1 is SQVTM and CDR2 is ANQGSEA. V was clipped by 1 base and J by 0 bases, with 9 bases between them. The CDR3 totals 14 residues. The CDR3 DNA reads TGCAGCGTTGAAGGGACGGTCATGAACACTGAAGCTTTCTTT. Translated: CSVEGTVMNTEAFF.

V gene TRBV19 combines with J gene TRBJ2-4, with 11 bases lining up with TRBD2. V trimming: 4 bases; J trimming: 1 base; junction bases outside the gene matches: 12. Per germline, CDR1 LNHDA and CDR2 SQIVND (reference sequence). There are 19 residues in the CDR3. The CDR3 region has the DNA TGTGCCAGTAGTAGGGGACTAGCGGAAACCTCGGAGGCCAAAAACATTCAGTACTTC. Translating gives CASSRGLAETSEAKNIQYF.

The sample holds a few counts of this clone. The rearrangement uses TRBV29-1 and TRBJ1-3; possibly TRBD1 for D (5 bases). V lost 0 bases and J 2 bases, leaving 14 bases between the germline ends. Germline-derived CDR1 and CDR2 are SQVTM and ANQGSEA. The CDR3 is 16 amino acids. DNA of the CDR3: TGCAGCGTTGAAGATCGGCCAGGGCGGCCTGGAAACACCATATATTTT. Protein sequence: CSVEDRPGRPGNTIYF. Filled out from reference TRBV29-1 and TRBJ1-3, the complete variable domain reads SAVISQKPSRDICQRGTSLTIQCQVDSQVTMMFWYRQQPGQSLTLIATANQGSEATYESGFVIDKFPISRPNLTFSTLTVSNMSPEDSSIYLCSVEDRPGRPGNTIYFGEGSWLTVV.

As regards this clone: The sample contains more than one DNA sequence encoding this CDR3. The rearrangement uses TRBV5-6 and TRBJ2-2, with a tentative D call TRBD2 (5 bases). Trimming left V 4 bases short and J 6 bases short, with 7 bases between. Looked up from germline, CDR1 is SGHDT and CDR2 is YYEEEE. The CDR3 contains 12 residues. CDR3 in DNA: TGTGCCAGCAGCCCGGGATCCGGGGAGCTGTTTTTT. Translating gives CASSPGSGELFF.

As for this clone: The junction differs from germline at one of its ends, possibly a read error. This chain joins TRBV9 and TRBJ2-2; D possibly corresponds to TRBD2 (5 bases). The length of the CDR3 is 14 residues. Germline V CDR1 and CDR2: SGDLS, YYNGEE. The CDR3 bases are TGTGCCAACAGCGTAGCAGCGGACACCGGGGAGCTGTTTTTT. It is translated as CANSVAADTGELFF.

V and J are TRBV7-3 and TRBJ2-1; 9 nucleotides agree with TRBD2. Germline V gene sequence: CDR1 SGHTA, CDR2 FQGTGA. The CDR3 has 20 residues. Losses at the gene ends were 0 bases for V and 2 bases for J; bases not matched to a gene: 14. The CDR3 nucleotides are TGTGCCAGCAGCTTAACCATCTCTAGCGGGATCGCGCTTACCTACAATGAGCAGTTCTTC. It codes for CASSLTISSGIALTYNEQFF.

V gene TRBV7-9 combines with J gene TRBJ2-5; TRBD1 matches 7 bases. This CDR3 has 13 residues. Germline assignment: CDR1 SEHNR and CDR2 FQNEAQ (reference sequence). J lost 2 bases, V lost 6 bases, and 3 bases had no gene match. The CDR3 reads CASRRGQQETQYF. CDR3 DNA sequence: TGTGCCAGCAGACGGGGACAGCAAGAGACCCAGTACTTC. The variable domain in full, completed from reference TRBV7-9 and TRBJ2-5, reads DTGVSQNPRHKITKRGQNVTFRCDPISEHNRLYWYRQTLGQGPEFLTYFQNEAQLEKSRLLSDRFSAERPKGSFSTLEIQRTEQGDSAMYLCASRRGQQETQYFGPGTRLLVL.

The V and J genes are TRBV29-1 and TRBJ2-5, with D tentatively TRBD2 (6 bases). This CDR3 is 11 amino acids long. The germline CDR1 and CDR2 sequences are SQVTM and ANQGSEA. The V end was cut by 8 bases, the J end by 5 bases, with 12 bases between. The CDR3 DNA is TGCAGCTCGACGAGCGGGGAGACCCAGTACTTC. As protein: CSSTSGETQYF. The entire variable domain, with the rest obtained from reference TRBV29-1 and TRBJ2-5, is as follows: SAVISQKPSRDICQRGTSLTIQCQVDSQVTMMFWYRQQPGQSLTLIATANQGSEATYESGFVIDKFPISRPNLTFSTLTVSNMSPEDSSIYLCSSTSGETQYFGPGTRLLVL.

This rearrangement joins TRBV2 to TRBJ2-5; D is undetermined. The CDR3 is made up of 14 amino acids. Trimming shortened V by 2 bases and J by 3 bases, and 10 bases separated the two germline ends. Germline V gene sequence: CDR1 SNHLY, CDR2 FYNNEI. CDR3 sequence reads: CASSEIPAKETQYF. In DNA form, the CDR3 reads TGTGCCAGCAGTGAAATTCCTGCGAAAGAGACCCAGTACTTC.

The V and J genes are TRBV5-7 and TRBJ2-6; D unclear. TRBV5-7 carries the ORF label, with uncertain function. Trimming cost V 7 bases and J 5 bases, with 22 bases left between them. The CDR3 length is 17 residues. The CDR3: CASSFFCVQSRANVLTF. The CDR3 DNA reads as TGTGCCAGCTCGTTCTTTTGCGTACAAAGTCGGGCCAACGTCCTGACTTTC.

The chain joins TRBV7-9 to TRBJ1-4, with a weak D call TRBD1 (6 bases). The CDR3 is made up of 14 amino acids. Trimming took 1 base from V and 10 from J, leaving 13 bases between them. Germline CDR1 reads SEHNR; CDR2 reads FQNEAQ (reference sequence). CDR3 amino acids: CASSLDLARGKLFF. DNA of the CDR3: TGTGCCAGCAGCTTAGACCTCGCCAGGGGAAAACTGTTTTTT.

V gene TRBV11-3 combines with J gene TRBJ2-5; D not certain. CDR1 and CDR2 (germline): SGHNT, YENEEA. This CDR3 is 14 amino acids long. Trimming removed 5 bases from V and 1 base from J, with 11 bases in between. CDR3 nucleotides: TGTGCCAGCAGCCCATCCGAGCGCCAAGAGACCCAGTACTTC. Encoded protein: CASSPSERQETQYF.

The chain combines TRBV9 with TRBJ2-6; the D gene is possibly TRBD2 (6 bases). CDR1 is SGDLS and CDR2 is YYNGEE in the germline V gene. Trimming stripped 3 bases from V and 0 bases from J, with 13 bases between. The CDR3 runs 17 residues. CDR3 sequence (DNA): TGTGCCAGCAGCGATCCGGGGGAGAGCTCTGGGGCCAACGTCCTGACTTTC. This sequence encodes CASSDPGESSGANVLTF.

The chain carries TRBV19 and TRBJ1-2; 7 nucleotides agree with TRBD1. The germline V gene has CDR1 LNHDA and CDR2 SQIVND (reference sequence). This CDR3 region has 14 residues. The V and J ends lost 8 bases and 8 bases, in that order; junction bases with no gene match: 14. The CDR3 here is CASAEDRVAWGYTF. CDR3 DNA sequence: TGTGCCAGTGCCGAAGACAGGGTGGCTTGGGGCTACACCTTC.

The chain couples TRBV9 to TRBJ2-3; D perhaps matches TRBD2 (6 bases). The V end was cut by 3 bases, the J end by 4 bases, with 12 bases between. The CDR3 has 14 amino acids. Germline values: CDR1 SGDLS, CDR2 YYNGEE. The DNA of the CDR3 is TGTGCCAGCAGCGACCGGGAGCGCGCAGATACGCAGTATTTT. It specifies CASSDRERADTQYF.